This T cell receptor beta chain is from a study of blood T cell repertoires in COVID-19. Original data processing: Reference gene primer amplification gave estimated nucleated cell counts. Method: immunoSEQ multiplex PCR; TCRdb's copy keeps in-frame clones and lacks some. The V and J calls and clone size were taken over from that table, and D and trimming were inferred from the DNA. The sample lists 190,000 or so clones, roughly 84% seen once, with around 10% in the top ten. CDR1 and CDR2 from the germline V gene are SEHNR and FQNEAQ (reference sequence). The V and J ends lost 1 base and 6 bases, in that order; junction bases with no gene match: 7. This CDR3 spans 16 amino acids.

Sequenced input: peripheral blood. The TCR was taken from an elderly woman with acute or convalescent COVID-19. The chain uses TRBV7-9 and TRBJ1-4, with 8 bases identical to TRBD1. CDR3 region: CASSLGSDRGYEKLFF. The CDR3 DNA follows: TGTGCCAGCAGCTTAGGGAGTGACAGGGGATATGAAAAACTGTTTTTT.